Sequencing of this TCR beta chain was carried out in a study of blood T cell repertoires in COVID-19. About the study: Both acute and convalescent COVID-19 samples were obtained from the United States, Italy and Spain. Nucleic acid was either cDNA or gDNA, and it came from T cells, B-cell-depleted T cells, or PBMCs.

The V end lost 7 bases, the J end lost 9 bases, and 9 bases lay between the germline ends. The CDR3 is 11 amino acids. Germline V gene data show CDR1 as LNHDA and CDR2 as SQIVND (reference sequence). Profiled with immunoSEQ multiplex PCR; TCRdb holds only in-frame clones, not every one. The repertoire includes tens of thousands of clones, roughly 84% of them detected once, and roughly 34% sits in the top ten. The sequence was obtained from a human donor in a cohort sampled during active COVID-19. The rearrangement joins TRBV19 to TRBJ2-2; no definite D call. The sample consisted of peripheral blood. In DNA, the CDR3 is TGTGCCAGTACCTTGTCCCGGGAGCTGTTTTTT. It specifies CASTLSRELFF. The variable domain in full, with the rest retrieved from reference TRBV19 and TRBJ2-2, is DGGITQSPKYLFRKEGQNVTLSCEQNLNHDAMYWYRQDPGQGLRLIYYSQIVNDFQKGDIAEGYSVSREKKESFPLTVTSAQKNPTAFYLCASTLSRELFFGEGSRLTVL.